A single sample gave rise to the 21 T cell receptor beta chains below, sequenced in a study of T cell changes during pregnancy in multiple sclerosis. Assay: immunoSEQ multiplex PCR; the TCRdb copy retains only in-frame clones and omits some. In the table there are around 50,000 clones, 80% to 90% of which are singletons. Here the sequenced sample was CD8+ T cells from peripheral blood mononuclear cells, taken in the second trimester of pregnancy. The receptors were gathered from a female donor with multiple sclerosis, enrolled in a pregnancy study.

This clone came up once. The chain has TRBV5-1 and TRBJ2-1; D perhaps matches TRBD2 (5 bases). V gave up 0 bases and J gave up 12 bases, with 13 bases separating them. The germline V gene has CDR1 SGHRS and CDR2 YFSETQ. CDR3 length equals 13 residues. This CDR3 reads CASSLAGGPAQFF. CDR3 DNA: TGCGCCAGCAGCTTGGCGGGCGGGCCTGCGCAGTTCTTC.

CDR3 nucleotides: TGCGCCAGCAGCCAAGTGCCGGGACAGGTCAGGGGTGAGCAGTTCTTC. Its protein is CASSQVPGQVRGEQFF. This chain joins TRBV4-1 and TRBJ2-1; 8 positions agree with TRBD1. The CDR3 has 16 residues. From germline, CDR1 is MGHRA and CDR2 YSYEKL. The V segment lost 1 base and the J segment 9 bases; nucleotides outside the gene matches: 11.

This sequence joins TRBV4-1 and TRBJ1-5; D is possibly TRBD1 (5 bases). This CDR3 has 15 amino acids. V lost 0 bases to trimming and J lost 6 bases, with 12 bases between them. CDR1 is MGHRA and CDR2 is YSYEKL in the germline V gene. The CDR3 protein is CASSQDLGLGQPQHF. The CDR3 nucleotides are TGCGCCAGCAGCCAAGACTTGGGACTAGGTCAGCCCCAGCATTTT.

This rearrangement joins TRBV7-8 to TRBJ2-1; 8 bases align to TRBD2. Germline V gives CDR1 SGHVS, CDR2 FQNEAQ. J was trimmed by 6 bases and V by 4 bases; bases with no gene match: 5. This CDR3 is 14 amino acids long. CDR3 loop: CASSWSGGFNEQFF. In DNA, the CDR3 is TGTGCCAGCAGCTGGAGCGGGGGTTTCAATGAGCAGTTCTTC.

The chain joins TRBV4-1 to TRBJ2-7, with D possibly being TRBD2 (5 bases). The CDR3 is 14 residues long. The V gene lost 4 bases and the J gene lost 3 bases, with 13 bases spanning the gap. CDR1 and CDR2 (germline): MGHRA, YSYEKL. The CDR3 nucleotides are TGCGCCAGCAGCCCGGGGATAGCAGGCTACGAGCAGTACTTC. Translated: CASSPGIAGYEQYF.

DNA for the CDR3: TGTGCCAGCAGCTTTTTCGAGGGAAACACCATATATTTT. Its protein product is CASSFFEGNTIYF. V usage is TRBV13 and J usage is TRBJ1-3; D gene unclear. The CDR3 loop spans 13 amino acids. Germline CDR1 is PRHDT and CDR2 is FYEKMQ (reference sequence). V was cut by 3 bases and J by 4 bases, with 7 bases left in between.

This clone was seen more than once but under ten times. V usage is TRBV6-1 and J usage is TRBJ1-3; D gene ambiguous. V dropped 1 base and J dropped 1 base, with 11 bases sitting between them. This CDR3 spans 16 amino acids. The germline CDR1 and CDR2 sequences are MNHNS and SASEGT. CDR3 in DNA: TGTGCCAGCAGTGAAGGCGCTGGTTTTTCTGGAAACACCATATATTTT. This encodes CASSEGAGFSGNTIYF.

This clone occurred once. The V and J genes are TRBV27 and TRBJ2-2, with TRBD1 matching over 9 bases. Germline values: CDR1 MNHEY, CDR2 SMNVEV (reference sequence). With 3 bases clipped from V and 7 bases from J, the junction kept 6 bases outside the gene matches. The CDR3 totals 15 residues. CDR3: CASSFLGQGNGELFF. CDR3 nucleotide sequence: TGTGCCAGCAGTTTCTTGGGACAGGGCAACGGGGAGCTGTTTTTT.

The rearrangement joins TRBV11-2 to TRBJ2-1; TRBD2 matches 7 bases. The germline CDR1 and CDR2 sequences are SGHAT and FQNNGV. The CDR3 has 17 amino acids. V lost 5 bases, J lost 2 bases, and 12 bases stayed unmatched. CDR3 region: CASSIGLVDSTYNEQFF. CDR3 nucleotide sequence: TGTGCCAGCAGCATAGGACTAGTCGACTCTACCTACAATGAGCAGTTCTTC.

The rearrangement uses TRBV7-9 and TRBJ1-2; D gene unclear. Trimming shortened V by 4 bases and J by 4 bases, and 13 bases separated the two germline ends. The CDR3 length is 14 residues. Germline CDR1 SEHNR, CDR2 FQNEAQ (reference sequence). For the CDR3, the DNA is TGTGCCAGCAGCTCTCAGGTAGCGGGCTATGGCTACACCTTC. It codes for CASSSQVAGYGYTF.

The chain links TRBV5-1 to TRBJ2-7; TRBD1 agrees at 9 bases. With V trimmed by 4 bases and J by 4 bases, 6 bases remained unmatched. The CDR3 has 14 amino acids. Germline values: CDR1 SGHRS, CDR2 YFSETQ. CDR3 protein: CASSLSGTGYEQYF. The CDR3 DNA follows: TGCGCCAGCAGCCTATCCGGGACAGGGTACGAGCAGTACTTC.

DNA for the CDR3: TGTGCCACCCGAAGGGCTAGCGGGGAACCATACAATGAGCAGTTCTTC. The encoded protein is CATRRASGEPYNEQFF. This chain connects TRBV6-4 to TRBJ2-1; 9 bases agree with TRBD2. The CDR3 has 16 residues. Trimming took 10 bases from V and 4 from J; bases not matched to a gene: 14. CDR1 is MRHNA, CDR2 SNTAGT, per germline.

The CDR3 loop is CASKKRTSGGAGEQYF. DNA for the CDR3: TGTGCCAGCAAGAAAAGGACTAGCGGGGGGGCCGGCGAGCAGTACTTC. The gene calls are TRBV27 and TRBJ2-7, with 15 bases that match TRBD2. Germline-derived CDR1 and CDR2 are MNHEY and SMNVEV (reference sequence). The CDR3 totals 16 residues. Trimming removed 7 bases from V and 6 bases from J; junction bases left unmatched: 10.

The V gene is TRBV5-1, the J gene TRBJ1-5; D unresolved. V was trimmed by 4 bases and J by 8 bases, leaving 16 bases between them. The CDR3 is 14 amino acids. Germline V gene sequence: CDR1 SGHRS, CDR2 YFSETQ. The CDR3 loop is CASSVDLGGKPQHF. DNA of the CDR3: TGCGCCAGCAGCGTGGACCTCGGAGGTAAGCCCCAGCATTTT.

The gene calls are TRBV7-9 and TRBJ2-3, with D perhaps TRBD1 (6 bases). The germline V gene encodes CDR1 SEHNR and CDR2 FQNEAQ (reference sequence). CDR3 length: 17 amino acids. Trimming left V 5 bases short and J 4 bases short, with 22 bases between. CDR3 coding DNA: TGTGCCAGCAGCCCACGTGGGCTTCTCGAGGGGGCAGATACGCAGTATTTT. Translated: CASSPRGLLEGADTQYF. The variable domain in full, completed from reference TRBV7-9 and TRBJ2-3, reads DTGVSQNPRHKITKRGQNVTFRCDPISEHNRLYWYRQTLGQGPEFLTYFQNEAQLEKSRLLSDRFSAERPKGSFSTLEIQRTEQGDSAMYLCASSPRGLLEGADTQYFGPGTRLTVL.

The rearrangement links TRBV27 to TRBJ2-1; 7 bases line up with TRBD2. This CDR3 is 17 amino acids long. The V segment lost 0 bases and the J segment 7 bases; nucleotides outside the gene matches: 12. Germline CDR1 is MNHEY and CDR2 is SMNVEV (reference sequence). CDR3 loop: CASSLSWWGGRRNEQFF. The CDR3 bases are TGTGCCAGCAGTTTATCGTGGTGGGGGGGTAGACGAAATGAGCAGTTCTTC.

This chain's CDR3 is CASSVGTAGQYF. CDR3 in DNA: TGTGCCAGCAGCGTCGGGACAGCCGGGCAGTACTTC. The chain uses TRBV13 and TRBJ2-4; 7 positions agree with TRBD1. This CDR3 is built from 12 residues. Germline CDR1 and CDR2: PRHDT and FYEKMQ (reference sequence). With V trimmed by 5 bases and J by 13 bases, 8 bases remained unmatched.

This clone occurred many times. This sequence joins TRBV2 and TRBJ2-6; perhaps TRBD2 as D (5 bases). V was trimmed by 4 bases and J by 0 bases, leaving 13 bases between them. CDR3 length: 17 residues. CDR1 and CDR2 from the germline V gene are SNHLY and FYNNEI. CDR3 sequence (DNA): TGTGCCAGCAGTGGATGGCGGACTGTCTCTGGGGCCAACGTCCTGACTTTC. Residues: CASSGWRTVSGANVLTF.

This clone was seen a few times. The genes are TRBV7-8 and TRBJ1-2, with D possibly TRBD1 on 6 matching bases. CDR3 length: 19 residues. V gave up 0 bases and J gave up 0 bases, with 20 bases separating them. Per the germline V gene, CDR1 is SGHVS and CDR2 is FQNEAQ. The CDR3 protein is CASSLARSVTGVSNYGYTF. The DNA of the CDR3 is TGTGCCAGCAGCTTAGCCAGGTCTGTGACAGGCGTCTCTAACTATGGCTACACCTTC.

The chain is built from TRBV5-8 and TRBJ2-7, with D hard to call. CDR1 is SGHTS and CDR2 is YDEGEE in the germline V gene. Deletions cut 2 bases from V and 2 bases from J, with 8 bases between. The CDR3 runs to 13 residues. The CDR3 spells CASSFFIAYEQYF. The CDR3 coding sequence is TGTGCCAGCAGCTTTTTCATAGCCTACGAGCAGTACTTC.

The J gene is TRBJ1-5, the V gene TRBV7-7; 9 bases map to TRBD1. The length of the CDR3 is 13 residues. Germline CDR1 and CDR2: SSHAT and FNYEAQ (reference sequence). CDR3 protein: CASLQGAAQPQHF. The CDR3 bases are TGTGCTAGTCTACAGGGGGCAGCTCAGCCCCAGCATTTT.